Presented here are 11 T cell receptor beta chains from one specimen sequenced in a study of a mutant IDH1 vaccine in newly diagnosed glioma. Profiled with immunoSEQ multiplex PCR; TCRdb holds only in-frame clones, not every one. The table lists around 53,000 clones, about nine tenths of them singletons. Described time point: baseline, week 1 (first vaccination visit). Specified treatment: pre-vaccination baseline after standard-of-care therapy. The sample in question was PBMCs, obtained from a glioma patient treated with radiotherapy, temozolomide or both. The receptor set was obtained from a man aged 35-49 years with glioma.

The chain couples TRBV18 to TRBJ2-4; a possible D gene is TRBD2 (6 bases). The CDR3 consists of 16 residues. Trimming removed 2 bases from V and 0 bases from J, with 11 bases in between. Per germline, CDR1 KGHSH and CDR2 LQKENI. In DNA, the CDR3 is TGTGCCAGCTCACCAGAGACGGGGGTAGCCAAAAACATTCAGTACTTC. This translates into CASSPETGVAKNIQYF.

J is TRBJ2-3 and V is TRBV5-1, with no clear D. This CDR3 contains 12 residues. V lost 1 base to trimming and J lost 0 bases, with 0 bases between them. Germline V lookup: CDR1 SGHRS, CDR2 YFSETQ. For the CDR3, the DNA is TGCGCCAGCAGCTTGAGCACAGATACGCAGTATTTT. This sequence encodes CASSLSTDTQYF.

The rearrangement uses TRBV28 and TRBJ1-1; D ambiguous. Trimming took 7 bases from V and 5 from J, leaving 17 bases between them. This CDR3 contains 14 residues. Germline lookup yields CDR1 MDHEN and CDR2 SYDVKM. CDR3 region: CASTPGGQGTEAFF. The CDR3 DNA reads TGTGCCAGCACCCCGGGAGGGCAAGGGACTGAAGCTTTCTTT.

The chain employs TRBV27 and TRBJ1-4; D gene uncertain. This CDR3 has 13 amino acids. V lost 0 bases to trimming and J lost 7 bases, with 6 bases between them. Germline lookup yields CDR1 MNHEY and CDR2 SMNVEV (reference sequence). The CDR3 spells CASSLSWREKLFF. The DNA of the CDR3 is TGTGCCAGCAGTTTATCCTGGCGTGAAAAACTGTTTTTT.

The V gene is TRBV28, the J gene TRBJ2-3, with 7 bases matching TRBD1. After removal of 6 bases from V and 2 bases from J, the junction contained 5 bases not matched to a gene. Germline CDR1 is MDHEN and CDR2 is SYDVKM. CDR3 length: 14 amino acids. The CDR3 protein is CASSSGQSTDTQYF. The DNA for the CDR3 is TGTGCCAGCAGCTCGGGACAGTCCACAGATACGCAGTATTTT. Based on the CDR3 plus reference TRBV28 and TRBJ2-3, the full variable domain is DVKVTQSSRYLVKRTGEKVFLECVQDMDHENMFWYRQDPGLGLRLIYFSYDVKMKEKGDIPEGYSVSREKKERFSLILESASTNQTSMYLCASSSGQSTDTQYFGPGTRLTVL.

This sequence joins TRBV9 and TRBJ2-1, with D perhaps TRBD2 (6 bases). Germline V gene sequence: CDR1 SGDLS, CDR2 YYNGEE. V was cut by 8 bases and J by 7 bases, with 22 bases left in between. CDR3 length equals 15 residues. The CDR3 protein is CASTPGTGTGNEQFF. The CDR3 region has the DNA TGTGCCAGTACGCCGGGGACTGGGACCGGGAATGAGCAGTTCTTC.

This chain joins TRBV7-9 and TRBJ1-4; possible D gene TRBD1, 5 bases. The CDR3 consists of 15 residues. V gave up 8 bases and J gave up 0 bases, with 13 bases separating them. Germline CDR1 and CDR2: SEHNR and FQNEAQ (reference sequence). The DNA of the CDR3 is TGTGCCAGCTTATTATCACAGGCAACTAATGAAAAACTGTTTTTT. Its translation is CASLLSQATNEKLFF.

The genes are TRBV14 and TRBJ1-3, with unresolved D. Germline CDR1 and CDR2: SGHDN and FVKESK. The length of the CDR3 is 11 residues. Trimming took 2 bases from V and 11 from J, leaving 7 bases between them. In nucleotides, the CDR3 is TGTGCCAGCAGCCAATGGCATCCCATATATTTT. It codes for CASSQWHPIYF.

The gene calls are TRBV5-5 and TRBJ2-7, with D perhaps matching TRBD1 (5 bases). The CDR3 is 15 amino acids. Germline values: CDR1 SGHKS, CDR2 YYEKEE (reference sequence). V was pared by 0 bases and J by 4 bases, with 14 bases between. The CDR3 coding sequence is TGTGCCAGCAGCTTGGCCGTAGGCAGACAGTACGAGCAGTACTTC. This translates into CASSLAVGRQYEQYF.

The V call is TRBV14, the J call TRBJ2-3; D may be TRBD2 (6 bases). The germline V gene has CDR1 SGHDN and CDR2 FVKESK. V was cut by 1 base and J by 4 bases, with 15 bases left in between. The CDR3 runs 16 residues. DNA of the CDR3: TGTGCCAGCAGCCAAGCGCCGGGAGAAAGGGCAGATACGCAGTATTTT. It translates to CASSQAPGERADTQYF.

J is TRBJ2-5 and V is TRBV2; a possible D gene is TRBD2 (7 bases). V dropped 4 bases and J dropped 2 bases, with 11 bases sitting between them. In germline, CDR1 is SNHLY, CDR2 FYNNEI. The CDR3 totals 14 residues. The CDR3 loop is CASSVGGGQETQYF. The CDR3 bases are TGTGCCAGCAGTGTAGGGGGAGGGCAAGAGACCCAGTACTTC. Together with reference TRBV2 and TRBJ2-5, the CDR3 gives the full variable domain: EPEVTQTPSHQVTQMGQEVILRCVPISNHLYFYWYRQILGQKVEFLVSFYNNEISEKSEIFDDQFSVERPDGSNFTLKIRSTKLEDSAMYFCASSVGGGQETQYFGPGTRLLVL.